This paragraph reports one T cell receptor beta chain. No antigen is known for it. The data were taken from a study of shared clonotypes between healthy human individuals. Findings and caveats of the study: What limited the represented genetic and exposure-history diversity was the small number of donors.

Authors' data handling: Owing to the provision of junction-only sequences devoid of quality scores by immunoSEQ, filtering differed. Here immunoSEQ multiplex PCR was the method, and the copy in TCRdb shows in-frame clones only, minus some. That table is the source of V, J and clone size, and D and trimming were worked out from the DNA. The sample carries hundreds of thousands of clones, more than 70% recorded once. CD4+ cell separation produced CD45RA+ naive and CD45RA-negative memory subsets. V lost 6 bases and J lost 11, with 22 bases in between. Germline V gene data show CDR1 as MNHEY and CDR2 as SVGAGI. The CDR3 consists of 14 residues.

Specimen: memory CD4+ T cells sorted from blood. The sample's subset: CD45RA-negative fraction. This receptor was taken from a woman in her twenties or thirties in good health. V is TRBV6-5 and J is TRBJ2-5; TRBD1 or TRBD2 may be the D gene (5 bases each). CDR3 in DNA: TGTGCCAGCAGATCCACTGCCCCGGGACGAGCTCAGTACTTC. Translation: CASRSTAPGRAQYF.